This T cell receptor (beta chain) was retrieved from a study of shared clonotypes between healthy human individuals. The protocol was immunoSEQ multiplex PCR, while the TCRdb copy is restricted to in-frame clones and leaves out a portion. The sample contains 600,000 to 750,000 clones, less than 80% of which appear only once. Free of recent acute infections or vaccinations, the donors were healthy HIV-negative adults. The CDR3 covers 13 residues. Germline values: CDR1 MDHEN, CDR2 SYDVKM. V shed 6 bases and J shed 4 bases, with 12 bases lying between them. Study-level points and caveats: Estimated clonotype richness was generally higher in naive than memory subsets.

Comment on this clone: What it binds is unknown.

The TCR was taken from a woman between 25 and 40 years old in good health. The chain links TRBV28 to TRBJ1-1; D unresolved. The source material was memory CD4+ T cells sorted from blood. Subset of the sample: CD45RA-negative fraction. The CDR3 here is CASRPGWRTEAFF. CDR3 in DNA: TGTGCCAGCAGGCCCGGTTGGCGCACTGAAGCTTTCTTT.